This T cell receptor beta chain was identified during a study of cytomegalovirus exposure and HLA in healthy donors. Broader study findings: Subsequent analysis revealed that first-cohort TCR clusters tended to co-occur in the 110 or so validation repertoires. A classifier reportedly called cytomegalovirus status with high sensitivity and specificity.

TCRdb keeps only in-frame clones here, not all; method: immunoSEQ multiplex PCR. The sample lists 100,000 to 150,000 clones; roughly 83% were seen once. The germline V gene has CDR1 SGHRS and CDR2 YFSETQ. The J segment lost 5 bases and the V segment lost 3 bases, leaving 13 bases of the junction unmatched. The CDR3 is 16 amino acids. The donors formed part of the approximately 120-subject validation cohort, distinct from the approximately 670-subject first cohort. Remarks on this clone: Its antigen is not known.

Input material: PBMCs. The chain couples TRBV5-1 to TRBJ2-7, with 8 bases matching TRBD1. The source is a man between 18 and 35 years old in good health and CMV-seronegative. CDR3 in DNA: TGCGCCAGCAGCTCGCCCCGGACAGGGAAGGGCGACGAGCAGTACTTC. This gives the protein CASSSPRTGKGDEQYF.